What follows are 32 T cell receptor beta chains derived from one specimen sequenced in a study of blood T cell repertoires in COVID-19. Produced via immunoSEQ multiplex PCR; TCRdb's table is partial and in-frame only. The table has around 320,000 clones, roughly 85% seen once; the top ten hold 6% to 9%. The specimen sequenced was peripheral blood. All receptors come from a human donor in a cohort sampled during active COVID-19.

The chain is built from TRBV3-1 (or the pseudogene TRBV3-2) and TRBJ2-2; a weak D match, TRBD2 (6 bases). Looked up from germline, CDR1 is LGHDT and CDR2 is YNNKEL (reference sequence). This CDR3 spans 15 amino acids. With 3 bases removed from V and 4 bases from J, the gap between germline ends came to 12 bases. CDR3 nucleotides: TGTGCCAGCAGCCAGCTTTCTAGCGCCACCGGGGAGCTGTTTTTT. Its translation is CASSQLSSATGELFF.

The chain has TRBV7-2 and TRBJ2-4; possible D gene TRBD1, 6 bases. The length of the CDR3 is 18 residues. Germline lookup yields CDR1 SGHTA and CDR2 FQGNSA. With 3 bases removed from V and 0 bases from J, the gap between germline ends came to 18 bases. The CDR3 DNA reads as TGTGCCAGCAGCTTCAGACAACAGGGTTTCGGAGCCAAAAACATTCAGTACTTC. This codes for CASSFRQQGFGAKNIQYF.

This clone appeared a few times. The DNA for the CDR3 is TGTGCCAGCAGCGCCCTGGCAGGGCTACCTAACTATGGCTACACCTTC. This sequence encodes CASSALAGLPNYGYTF. V usage is TRBV7-9 and J usage is TRBJ1-2; possibly TRBD1 for D (5 bases). This CDR3 spans 16 amino acids. Germline CDR1 is SEHNR and CDR2 is FQNEAQ (reference sequence). The germline V and J ends were trimmed by 5 bases and 0 bases, with 16 bases remaining between them.

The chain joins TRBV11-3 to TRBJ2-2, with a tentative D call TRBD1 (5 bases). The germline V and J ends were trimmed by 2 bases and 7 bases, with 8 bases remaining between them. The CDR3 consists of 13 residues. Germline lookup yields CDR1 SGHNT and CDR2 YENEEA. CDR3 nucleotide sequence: TGTGCCAGCAGCTTACAGGGTATCGGGGAGCTGTTTTTT. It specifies CASSLQGIGELFF.

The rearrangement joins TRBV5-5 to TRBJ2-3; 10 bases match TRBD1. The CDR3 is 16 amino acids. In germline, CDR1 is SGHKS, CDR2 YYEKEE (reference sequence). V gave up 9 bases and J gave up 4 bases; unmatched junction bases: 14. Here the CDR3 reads CATAPGQGFLADTQYF. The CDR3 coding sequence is TGTGCCACTGCGCCGGGACAGGGGTTCTTGGCAGATACGCAGTATTTT. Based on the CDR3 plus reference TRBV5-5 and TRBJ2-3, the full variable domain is DAGVTQSPTHLIKTRGQQVTLRCSPISGHKSVSWYQQVLGQGPQFIFQYYEKEERGRGNFPDRFSARQFPNYSSELNVNALLLGDSALYLCATAPGQGFLADTQYFGPGTRLTVL.

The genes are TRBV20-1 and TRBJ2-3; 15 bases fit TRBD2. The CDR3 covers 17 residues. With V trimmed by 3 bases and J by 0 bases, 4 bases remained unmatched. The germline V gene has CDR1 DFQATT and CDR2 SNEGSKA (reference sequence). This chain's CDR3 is CSASRTSGGVSTDTQYF. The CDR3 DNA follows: TGCAGTGCTAGTAGGACTAGCGGGGGGGTCAGCACAGATACGCAGTATTTT.

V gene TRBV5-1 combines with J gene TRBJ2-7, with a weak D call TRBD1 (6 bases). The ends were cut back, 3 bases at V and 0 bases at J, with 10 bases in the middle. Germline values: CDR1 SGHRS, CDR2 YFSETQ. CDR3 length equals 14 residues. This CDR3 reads CASSSLGGSYEQYF. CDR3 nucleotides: TGCGCCAGCAGCTCCCTAGGGGGCTCCTACGAGCAGTACTTC.

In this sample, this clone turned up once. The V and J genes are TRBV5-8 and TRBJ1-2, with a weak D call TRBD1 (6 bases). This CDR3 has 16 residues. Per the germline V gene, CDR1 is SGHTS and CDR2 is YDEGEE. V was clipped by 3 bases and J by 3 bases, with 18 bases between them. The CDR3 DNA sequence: TGTGCCAGCAGCTCCCCTCGGGGGGGCGAATACTATGGCTACACCTTC. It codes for CASSSPRGGEYYGYTF.

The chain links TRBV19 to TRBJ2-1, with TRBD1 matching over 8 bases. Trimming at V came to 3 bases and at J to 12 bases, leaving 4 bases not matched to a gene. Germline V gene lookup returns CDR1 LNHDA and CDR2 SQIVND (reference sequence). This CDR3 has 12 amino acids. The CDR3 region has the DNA TGTGCCAGTAGTATTCCCGGACAGGGGCAGTTCTTC. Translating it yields CASSIPGQGQFF.

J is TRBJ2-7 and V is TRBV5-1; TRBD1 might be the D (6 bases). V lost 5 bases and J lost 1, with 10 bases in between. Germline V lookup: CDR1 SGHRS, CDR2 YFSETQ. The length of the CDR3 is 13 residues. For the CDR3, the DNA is TGCGCCAGCAGGCCTCAGGGGTCCTACGAGCAGTACTTC. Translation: CASRPQGSYEQYF. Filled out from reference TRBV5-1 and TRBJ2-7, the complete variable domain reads KAGVTQTPRYLIKTRGQQVTLSCSPISGHRSVSWYQQTPGQGLQFLFEYFSETQRNKGNFPGRFSGRQFSNSRSEMNVSTLELGDSALYLCASRPQGSYEQYFGPGTRLTVT.

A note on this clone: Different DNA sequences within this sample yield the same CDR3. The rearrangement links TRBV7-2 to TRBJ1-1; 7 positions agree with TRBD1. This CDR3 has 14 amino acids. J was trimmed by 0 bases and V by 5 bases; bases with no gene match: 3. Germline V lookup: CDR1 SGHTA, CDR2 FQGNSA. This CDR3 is CASSPTGLNTEAFF. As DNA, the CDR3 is TGTGCCAGCAGCCCGACAGGGCTGAACACTGAAGCTTTCTTT.

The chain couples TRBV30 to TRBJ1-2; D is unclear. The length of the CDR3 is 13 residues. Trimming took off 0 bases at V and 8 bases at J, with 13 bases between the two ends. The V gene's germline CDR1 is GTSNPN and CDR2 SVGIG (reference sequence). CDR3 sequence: CAWSVGTSGGYTF. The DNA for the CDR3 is TGTGCCTGGAGTGTCGGAACAAGCGGCGGCTACACCTTC.

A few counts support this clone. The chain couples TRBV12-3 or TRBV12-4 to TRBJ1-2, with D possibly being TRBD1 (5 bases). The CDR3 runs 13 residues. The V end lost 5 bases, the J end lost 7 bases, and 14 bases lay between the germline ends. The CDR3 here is CASSQGFRVGYTF. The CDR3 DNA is TGTGCCAGCAGTCAGGGCTTTCGTGTTGGCTACACCTTC.

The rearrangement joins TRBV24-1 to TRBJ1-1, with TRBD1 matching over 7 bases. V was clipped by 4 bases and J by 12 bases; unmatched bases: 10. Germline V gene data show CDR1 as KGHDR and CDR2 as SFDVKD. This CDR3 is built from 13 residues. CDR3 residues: CATSDGTEEVTFF. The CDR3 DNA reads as TGTGCCACCAGTGACGGGACAGAGGAGGTAACTTTCTTT.

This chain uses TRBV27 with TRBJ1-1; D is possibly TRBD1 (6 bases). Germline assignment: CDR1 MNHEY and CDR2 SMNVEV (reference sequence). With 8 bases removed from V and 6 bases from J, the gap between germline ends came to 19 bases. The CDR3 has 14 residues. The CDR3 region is CASVPTGFEAEAFF. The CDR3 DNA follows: TGTGCCAGCGTTCCCACAGGGTTCGAGGCTGAAGCTTTCTTT.

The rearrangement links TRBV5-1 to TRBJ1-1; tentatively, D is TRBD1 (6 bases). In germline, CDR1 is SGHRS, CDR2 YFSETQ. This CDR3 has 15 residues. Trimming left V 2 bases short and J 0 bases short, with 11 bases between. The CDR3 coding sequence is TGCGCCAGCAGCTTATCACAGGGCCTGAACACTGAAGCTTTCTTT. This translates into CASSLSQGLNTEAFF.

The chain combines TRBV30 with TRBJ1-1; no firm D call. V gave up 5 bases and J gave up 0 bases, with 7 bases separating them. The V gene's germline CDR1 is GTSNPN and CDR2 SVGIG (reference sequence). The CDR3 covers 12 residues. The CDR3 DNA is TGTGCCTGGCGCCAGTTGAACACTGAAGCTTTCTTT. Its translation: CAWRQLNTEAFF. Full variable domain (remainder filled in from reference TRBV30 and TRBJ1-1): SQTIHQWPATLVQPVGSPLSLECTVEGTSNPNLYWYRQAAGRGLQLLFYSVGIGQISSEVPQNLSASRPQDRQFILSSKKLLLSDSGFYLCAWRQLNTEAFFGQGTRLTVV.

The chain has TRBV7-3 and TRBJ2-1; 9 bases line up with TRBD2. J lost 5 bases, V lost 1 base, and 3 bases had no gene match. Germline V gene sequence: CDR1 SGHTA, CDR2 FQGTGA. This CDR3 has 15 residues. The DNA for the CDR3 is TGTGCCAGCAGCTTAAGGCTAGCGGGGAACAATGAGCAGTTCTTC. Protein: CASSLRLAGNNEQFF.

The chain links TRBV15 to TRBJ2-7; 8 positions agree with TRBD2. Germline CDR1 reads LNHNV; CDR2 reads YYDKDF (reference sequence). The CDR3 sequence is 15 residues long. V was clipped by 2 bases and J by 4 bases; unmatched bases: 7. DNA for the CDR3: TGTGCCACCAGCAGAACGGTCGGGGGGGTTTACGAGCAGTACTTC. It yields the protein CATSRTVGGVYEQYF.

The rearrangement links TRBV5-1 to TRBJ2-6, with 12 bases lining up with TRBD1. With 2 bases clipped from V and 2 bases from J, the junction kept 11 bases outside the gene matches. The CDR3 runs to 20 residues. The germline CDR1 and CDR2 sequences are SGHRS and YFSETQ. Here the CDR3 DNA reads TGCGCCAGCAGCTTTCCCATTTCGGGACAGGGGGCGGCTGGGGCCAACGTCCTGACTTTC. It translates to CASSFPISGQGAAGANVLTF.

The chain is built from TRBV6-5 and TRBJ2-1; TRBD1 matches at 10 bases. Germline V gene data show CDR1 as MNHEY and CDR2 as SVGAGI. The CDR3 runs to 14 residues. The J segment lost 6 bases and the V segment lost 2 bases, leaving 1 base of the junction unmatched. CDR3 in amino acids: CASSYRTGGNEQFF. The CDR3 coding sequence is TGTGCCAGCAGTTACCGGACAGGGGGCAATGAGCAGTTCTTC.

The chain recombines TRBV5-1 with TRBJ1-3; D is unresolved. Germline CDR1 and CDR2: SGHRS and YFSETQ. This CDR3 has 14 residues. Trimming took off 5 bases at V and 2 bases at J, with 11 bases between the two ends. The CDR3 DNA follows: TGCGCCAGCAGACCAGAGGAGGCTGGAAACACCATATATTTT. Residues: CASRPEEAGNTIYF.

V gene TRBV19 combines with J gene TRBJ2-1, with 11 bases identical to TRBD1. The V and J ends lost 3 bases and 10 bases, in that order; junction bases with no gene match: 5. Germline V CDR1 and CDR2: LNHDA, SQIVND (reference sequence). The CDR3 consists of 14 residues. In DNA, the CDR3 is TGTGCCAGTAGTATGGACAGGGGGCGAGAGGAGCAGTTCTTC. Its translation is CASSMDRGREEQFF.

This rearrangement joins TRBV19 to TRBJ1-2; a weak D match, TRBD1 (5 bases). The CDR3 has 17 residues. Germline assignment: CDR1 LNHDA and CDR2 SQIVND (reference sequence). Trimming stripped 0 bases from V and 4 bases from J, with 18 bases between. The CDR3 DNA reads TGTGCCAGTAGTATAGACAGGGAAGCAGCTATTATCTATGGCTACACCTTC. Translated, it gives CASSIDREAAIIYGYTF.

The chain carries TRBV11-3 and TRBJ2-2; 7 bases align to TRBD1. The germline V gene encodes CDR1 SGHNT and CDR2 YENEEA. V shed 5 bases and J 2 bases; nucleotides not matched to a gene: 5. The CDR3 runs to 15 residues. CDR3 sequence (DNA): TGTGCCAGCAGCCCCCCAGGGGGAAACACCGGGGAGCTGTTTTTT. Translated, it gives CASSPPGGNTGELFF.

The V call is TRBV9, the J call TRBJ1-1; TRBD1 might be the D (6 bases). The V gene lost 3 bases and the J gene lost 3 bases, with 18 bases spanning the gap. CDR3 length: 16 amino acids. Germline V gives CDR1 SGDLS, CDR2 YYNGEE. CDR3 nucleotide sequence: TGTGCCAGCAGCGGTAACAGGGATCTGAATCACACTGAAGCTTTCTTT. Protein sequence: CASSGNRDLNHTEAFF.

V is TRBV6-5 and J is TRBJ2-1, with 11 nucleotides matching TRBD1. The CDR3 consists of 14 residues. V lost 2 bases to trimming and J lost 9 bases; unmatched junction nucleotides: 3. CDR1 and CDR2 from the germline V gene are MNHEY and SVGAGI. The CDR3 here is CASSYGQGAIEQFF. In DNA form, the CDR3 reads TGTGCCAGCAGTTACGGACAGGGGGCGATTGAGCAGTTCTTC.

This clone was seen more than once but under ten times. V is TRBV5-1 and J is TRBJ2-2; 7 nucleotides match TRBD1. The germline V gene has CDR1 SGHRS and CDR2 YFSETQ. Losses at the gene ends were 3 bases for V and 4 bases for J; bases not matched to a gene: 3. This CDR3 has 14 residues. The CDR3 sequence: CASSYWTGTGELFF. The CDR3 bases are TGCGCCAGCAGCTACTGGACAGGCACCGGGGAGCTGTTTTTT.

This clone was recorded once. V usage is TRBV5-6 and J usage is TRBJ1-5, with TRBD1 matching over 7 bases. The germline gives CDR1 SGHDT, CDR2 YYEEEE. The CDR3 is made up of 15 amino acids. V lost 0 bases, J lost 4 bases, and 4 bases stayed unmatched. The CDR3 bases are TGTGCCAGCAGCTTGGGGGACAGCCCGAATCAGCCCCAGCATTTT. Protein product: CASSLGDSPNQPQHF.

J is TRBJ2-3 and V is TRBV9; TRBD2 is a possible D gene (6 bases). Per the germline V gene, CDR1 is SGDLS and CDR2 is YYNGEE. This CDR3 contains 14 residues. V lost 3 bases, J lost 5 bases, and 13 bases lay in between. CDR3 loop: CASSDRDSGDTQYF. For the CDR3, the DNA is TGTGCCAGCAGCGACCGGGACTCTGGAGATACGCAGTATTTT.

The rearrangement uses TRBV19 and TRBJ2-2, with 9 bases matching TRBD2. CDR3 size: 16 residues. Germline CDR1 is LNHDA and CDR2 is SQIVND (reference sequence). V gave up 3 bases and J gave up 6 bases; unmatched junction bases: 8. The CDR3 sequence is CASSIKAGGLPGELFF. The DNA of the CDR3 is TGTGCCAGTAGTATTAAGGCGGGGGGGCTCCCCGGGGAGCTGTTTTTT.

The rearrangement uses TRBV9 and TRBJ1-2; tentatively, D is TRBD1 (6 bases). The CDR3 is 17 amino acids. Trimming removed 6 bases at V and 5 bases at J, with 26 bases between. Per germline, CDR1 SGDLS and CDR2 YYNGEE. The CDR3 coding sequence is TGTGCCAGCATATTACCCTGGACAGCCCCTTACTCTTATGGCTACACCTTC. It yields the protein CASILPWTAPYSYGYTF.